This note documents a single TCR beta chain sequence. No antigen is known for it. This entry belongs to a study of identical twins. The CDR3 is made up of 16 amino acids. V shed 5 bases and J 2 bases; nucleotides not matched to a gene: 9. Germline lookup yields CDR1 KGHDR and CDR2 SFDVKD. Study-wide results and limits: The abundant beta clonotypes from cord blood had fewer insertions, and memory repertoires had none of this.

TCRdb reprocessed the 5' RACE reads with MiXCR, giving one entry per CDR3 protein. The sample carries 460,000 or so distinct CDR3 sequences, approximately 15% recorded once. The same data also contributed to another study, on yellow fever vaccine responses in identical twins.

The V gene is TRBV24-1, the J gene TRBJ1-2; 8 nucleotides agree with TRBD1. Sequences were obtained from CD4+ T cells sorted from blood. The receptor comes from a woman under 30 in good health. The CDR3 is CATSGRDRGRNYGYTF. DNA for the CDR3: TGTGCCACCAGTGGCCGTGACAGGGGCAGAAACTATGGCTACACCTTC.